This T cell receptor (beta chain) is from a study of Ad26.COV2.S vaccination and SARS-CoV-2 variants. Overall study results and limits: Spike-specific TCR breadth was greater in vaccine than placebo recipients. The TCR breadth and depth analyses may have understated or missed part of the total T cell responses.

For this clone: No antigen is known for it.

Profiling relied on immunoSEQ multiplex PCR, and the TCRdb table lists in-frame clones only, not all of them. The sample consists of under 150,000 clones, roughly 89% of them appearing once. The ends lost 8 bases at V and 8 bases at J; junction bases unmatched: 6. The CDR3 spans 13 residues. Germline V gene data show CDR1 as SNHLY and CDR2 as FYNNEI. The material was peripheral blood, obtained after recovery from COVID-19. V usage is TRBV2 and J usage is TRBJ2-1; TRBD1 matches 10 bases. The origin of this receptor is a human donor who had recovered from COVID-19. For the CDR3, the DNA is TGTGCCAGCGTTGGGACAGGGGAAGATGAGCAGTTCTTC. Translating gives CASVGTGEDEQFF.